The present TCR beta chain was sequenced within a study of T cells in tumors after PD-1 blockade. Across the study: Prior checkpoint blockade, systemic immunosuppressant use, or anti-cancer therapy within 4 weeks excluded patients. Blood samples averaged around 120,000 templates (range roughly 22,000-280,000) and approximately 35,000 unique clonotypes. Each patient got pembrolizumab 200 mg every 3 weeks or cemiplimab 350 mg every 2 weeks. General study points: Peripheral recruitment is suggested, as some novel exhausted tumor clones were in pre-treatment blood.

Trimming removed 4 bases from V and 7 bases from J, with 17 bases in between. CDR3 size: 14 residues. Germline V lookup: CDR1 SGHRS, CDR2 YFSETQ. The protocol was immunoSEQ multiplex PCR, while the TCRdb copy is restricted to in-frame clones and leaves out a portion. The table includes under 75,000 clones, roughly 70% detected once. Worth noting for this clone: Antigen unknown.

The TCR was taken from a human donor with basal cell carcinoma. The rearrangement links TRBV5-1 to TRBJ1-2, with D possibly matching TRBD1 (5 bases). Source: PBMCs, taken after anti-PD-1 treatment. The CDR3 nucleotides read TGCGCCAGCAGCCAGGACATTCCGATCGGTGGCTACACCTTC. This gives the protein CASSQDIPIGGYTF.